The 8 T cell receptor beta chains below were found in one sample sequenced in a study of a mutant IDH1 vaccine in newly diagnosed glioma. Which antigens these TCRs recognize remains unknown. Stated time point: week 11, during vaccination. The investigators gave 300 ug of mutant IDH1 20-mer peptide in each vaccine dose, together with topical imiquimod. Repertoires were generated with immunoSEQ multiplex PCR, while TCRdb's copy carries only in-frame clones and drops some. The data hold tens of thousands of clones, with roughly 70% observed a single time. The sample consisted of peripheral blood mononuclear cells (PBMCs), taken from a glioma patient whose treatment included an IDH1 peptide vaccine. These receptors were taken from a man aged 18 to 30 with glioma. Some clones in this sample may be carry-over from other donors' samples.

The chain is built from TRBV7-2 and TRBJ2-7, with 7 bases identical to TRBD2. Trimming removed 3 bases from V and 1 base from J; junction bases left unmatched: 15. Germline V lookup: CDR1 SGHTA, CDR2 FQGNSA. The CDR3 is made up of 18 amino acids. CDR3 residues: CASSFSSITTGGSYEQYF. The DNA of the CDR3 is TGTGCCAGCAGCTTCAGTTCCATCACCACGGGAGGTTCCTACGAGCAGTACTTC.

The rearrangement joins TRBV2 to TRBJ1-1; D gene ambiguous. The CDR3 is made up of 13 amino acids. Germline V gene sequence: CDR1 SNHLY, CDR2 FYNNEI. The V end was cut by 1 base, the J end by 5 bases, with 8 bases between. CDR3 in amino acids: CASSEDRDTEAFF. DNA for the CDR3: TGTGCCAGCAGTGAAGATCGGGATACTGAAGCTTTCTTT.

The chain's CDR3 is CASRSDSNEKLFF. The CDR3, as DNA: TGCGCCAGCAGGTCAGACAGTAATGAAAAACTGTTTTTT. The gene calls are TRBV5-1 and TRBJ1-4; D is possibly TRBD1 (5 bases). Trimming removed 5 bases from V and 4 bases from J, with 9 bases in between. Germline CDR1 reads SGHRS; CDR2 reads YFSETQ. The length of the CDR3 is 13 residues.

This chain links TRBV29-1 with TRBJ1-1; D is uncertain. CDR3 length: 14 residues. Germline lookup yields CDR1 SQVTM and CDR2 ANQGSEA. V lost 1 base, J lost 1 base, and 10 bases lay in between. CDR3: CSVEVRLGNTEAFF. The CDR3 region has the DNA TGCAGCGTTGAAGTGCGGTTAGGGAACACTGAAGCTTTCTTT.

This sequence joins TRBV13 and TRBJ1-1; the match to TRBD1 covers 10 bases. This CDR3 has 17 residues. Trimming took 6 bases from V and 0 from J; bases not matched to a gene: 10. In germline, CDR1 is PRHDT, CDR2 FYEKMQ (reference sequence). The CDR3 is CASSSTRDRGLNTEAFF. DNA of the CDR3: TGTGCCAGCAGTTCTACACGGGACAGGGGACTGAACACTGAAGCTTTCTTT.

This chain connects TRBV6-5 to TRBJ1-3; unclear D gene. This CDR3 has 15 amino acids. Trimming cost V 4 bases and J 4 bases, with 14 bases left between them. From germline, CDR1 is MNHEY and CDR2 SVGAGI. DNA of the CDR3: TGTGCCAGCAGTTCCCGGCGCAAGGAGGGAAACACCATATATTTT. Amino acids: CASSSRRKEGNTIYF.

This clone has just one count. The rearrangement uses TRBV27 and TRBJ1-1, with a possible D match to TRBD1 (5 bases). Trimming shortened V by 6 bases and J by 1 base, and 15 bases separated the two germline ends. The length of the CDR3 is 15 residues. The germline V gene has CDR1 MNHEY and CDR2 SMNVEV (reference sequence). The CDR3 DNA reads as TGTGCCAGCAGGGGGCGCTGGGTTGAGAACACTGAAGCTTTCTTT. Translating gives CASRGRWVENTEAFF.

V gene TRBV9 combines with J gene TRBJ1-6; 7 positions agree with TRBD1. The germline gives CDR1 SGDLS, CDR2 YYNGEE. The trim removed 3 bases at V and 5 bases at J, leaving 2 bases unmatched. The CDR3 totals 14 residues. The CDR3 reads CASSETGNNSPLHF. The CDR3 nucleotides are TGTGCCAGCAGCGAGACAGGGAATAATTCACCCCTCCACTTT.